A selection of T cell receptor beta chains follows, all from one sample in a study of beta chain features in type 1 diabetes. Generated by immunoSEQ multiplex PCR, the TCRdb table keeps only in-frame clones and is missing some. This sample has hundreds of thousands of clones; 13% occur once, and the top ten carry about 0.02%. The sequenced sample consisted of naive CD4+ T cells from blood. Every receptor here comes from a man aged 18 to 35 with type 1 diabetes. The CDR3 runs from the conserved cysteine through the conserved F or W. The D gene is left open where the match is weak. Some rows have no size entry. The others give once, few or many, or a class for an expanded clone.

NA	TRBV19	TRBD1	TRBJ1-1	14	TGTGCCAGTAGCTGGGACAGAATGAACACTGAAGCTTTCTTT	CASSWDRMNTEAFF
few	TRBV4-1	TRBD1	TRBJ2-7	15	TGCGCCAGCAGCCAAGCGTTCTCACAGGGGTACGAGCAGTACTTC	CASSQAFSQGYEQYF
few	TRBV29-1	NA	TRBJ1-3	14	TGCAGCGTTGAAGGCCCGGAGACTGGAAACACCATATATTTT	CSVEGPETGNTIYF
NA	TRBV4-1	NA	TRBJ2-7	15	TGCGCCAGCAGCCCTCCCCCAGGGGGGATCTACGAGCAGTACTTC	CASSPPPGGIYEQYF
NA	TRBV28	TRBD1	TRBJ2-7	14	TGTGCCAGCAGTCTCTTAGGGGACAGCTTTGAGCAGTACTTC	CASSLLGDSFEQYF
few	TRBV11-3	TRBD2	TRBJ2-5	13	TGTGCCAGCAACCAGCGGGGACAAGAGACCCAGTACTTC	CASNQRGQETQYF
NA	TRBV14	NA	TRBJ1-2	12	TGTGCCAGCAGCCAAGACAGGGTTGGCTACACCTTC	CASSQDRVGYTF
few	TRBV6-6	TRBD1	TRBJ1-2	11	TGTGCCAGTCAGGGGGCGGGTGGCTACACCTTC	CASQGAGGYTF
few	TRBV10-1	TRBD1	TRBJ1-2	14	TGCGCCAGCAGTGCGTCGGGACAGACATATGGCTACACCTTC	CASSASGQTYGYTF
few	TRBV25-1	NA	TRBJ1-2	14	TGTGCCAGCAGGCGAGGCGAGGGTCGCTATGGCTACACCTTC	CASRRGEGRYGYTF
few	TRBV5-6	NA	TRBJ2-3	14	TGTGCCAGCAGCTTGGTCAGCAGCACAGATACGCAGTATTTT	CASSLVSSTDTQYF
NA	TRBV4-1	TRBD1	TRBJ1-2	16	TGCGCCAGCAGCCAAGCTGGGGGGACAGGGGTCGGCGGCTACACCTTC	CASSQAGGTGVGGYTF
NA	TRBV29-1	TRBD2	TRBJ2-7	14	TGCAGCGTTGAACTAGCGGGTCTTTCCTACGAGCAGTACTTC	CSVELAGLSYEQYF
NA	TRBV30	NA	TRBJ1-6	15	TGTGCCTGGAGGGACCCCAGGGGAGGTAATTCACCCCTCCACTTT	CAWRDPRGGNSPLHF
few	TRBV6-5	NA	TRBJ2-7	16	TGTGCCAGCAGTTACTCCCGAGGGGGGCCCTCCTACGAGCAGTACTTC	CASSYSRGGPSYEQYF